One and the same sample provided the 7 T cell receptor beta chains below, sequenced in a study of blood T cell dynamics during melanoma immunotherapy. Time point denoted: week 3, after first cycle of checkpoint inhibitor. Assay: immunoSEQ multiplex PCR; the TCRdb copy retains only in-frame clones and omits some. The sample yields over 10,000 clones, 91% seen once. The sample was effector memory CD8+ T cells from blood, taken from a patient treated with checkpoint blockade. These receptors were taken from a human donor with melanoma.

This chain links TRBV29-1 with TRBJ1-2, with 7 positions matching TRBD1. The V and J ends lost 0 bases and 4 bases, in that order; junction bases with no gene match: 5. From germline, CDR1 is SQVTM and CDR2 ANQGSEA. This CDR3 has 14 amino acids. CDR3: CSVEDGTEFYGYTF. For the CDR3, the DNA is TGCAGCGTTGAAGATGGGACAGAGTTCTATGGCTACACCTTC.

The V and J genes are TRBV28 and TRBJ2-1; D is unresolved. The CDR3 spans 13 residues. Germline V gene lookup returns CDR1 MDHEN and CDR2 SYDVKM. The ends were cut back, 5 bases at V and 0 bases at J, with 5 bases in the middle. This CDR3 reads CASSGSSYNEQFF. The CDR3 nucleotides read TGTGCCAGCAGTGGGTCCTCCTACAATGAGCAGTTCTTC. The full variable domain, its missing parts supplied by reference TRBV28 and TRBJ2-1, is DVKVTQSSRYLVKRTGEKVFLECVQDMDHENMFWYRQDPGLGLRLIYFSYDVKMKEKGDIPEGYSVSREKKERFSLILESASTNQTSMYLCASSGSSYNEQFFGPGTRLTVL.

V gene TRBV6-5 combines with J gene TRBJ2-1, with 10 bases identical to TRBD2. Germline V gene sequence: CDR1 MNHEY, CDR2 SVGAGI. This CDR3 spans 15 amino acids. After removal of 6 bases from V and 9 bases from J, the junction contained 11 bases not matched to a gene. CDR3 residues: CASRLSGRAFGEQFF. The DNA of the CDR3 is TGTGCCAGCAGACTGAGCGGGAGGGCCTTTGGTGAGCAGTTCTTC.

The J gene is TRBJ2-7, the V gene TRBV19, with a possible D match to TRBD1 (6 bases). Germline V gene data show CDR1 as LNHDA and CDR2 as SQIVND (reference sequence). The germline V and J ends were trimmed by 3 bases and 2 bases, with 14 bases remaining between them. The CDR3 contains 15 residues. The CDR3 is CASSIGRGETYEQYF. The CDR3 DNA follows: TGTGCCAGTAGTATCGGCAGGGGCGAAACCTACGAGCAGTACTTC.

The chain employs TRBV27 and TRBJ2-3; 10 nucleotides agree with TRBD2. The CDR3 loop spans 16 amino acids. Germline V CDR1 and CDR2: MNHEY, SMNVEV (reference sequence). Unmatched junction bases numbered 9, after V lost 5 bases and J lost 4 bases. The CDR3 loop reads CASSPGASGSADTQYF. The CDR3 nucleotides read TGTGCCAGCAGTCCAGGCGCTAGCGGGAGTGCAGATACGCAGTATTTT.

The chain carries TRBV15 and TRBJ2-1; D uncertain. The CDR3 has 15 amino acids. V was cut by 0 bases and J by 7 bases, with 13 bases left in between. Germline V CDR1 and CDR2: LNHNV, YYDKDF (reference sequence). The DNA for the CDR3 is TGTGCCACCAGCAGAGATAGAGTAGAGACGAATGAGCAGTTCTTC. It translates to CATSRDRVETNEQFF.

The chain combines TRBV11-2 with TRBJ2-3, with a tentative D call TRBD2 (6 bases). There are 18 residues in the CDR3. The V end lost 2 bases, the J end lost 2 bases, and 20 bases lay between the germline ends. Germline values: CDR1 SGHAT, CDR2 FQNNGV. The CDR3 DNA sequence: TGTGCCAGCAGCTTATATGGGAGGCAAGGCGAAATCACAGATACGCAGTATTTT. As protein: CASSLYGRQGEITDTQYF. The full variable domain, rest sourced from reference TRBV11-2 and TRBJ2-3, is EAGVAQSPRYKIIEKRQSVAFWCNPISGHATLYWYQQILGQGPKLLIQFQNNGVVDDSQLPKDRFSAERLKGVDSTLKIQPAKLEDSAVYLCASSLYGRQGEITDTQYFGPGTRLTVL.